The rows below give T cell receptor beta chains drawn from one sample of a study of T cell responses to AZD1222 COVID-19 vaccine. The method was immunoSEQ multiplex PCR; TCRdb's version includes in-frame clones alone and lacks a portion of them. Of 90,000 to 120,000 clones in the sample, 90% to 95% are singletons; the top ten hold 2.2%. Sequences were derived from peripheral blood, sampled on day 0 of AZD1222 vaccination. These TCRs come from an adult in good health. The CDR3 runs from the conserved cysteine through the conserved F or W.

v_call: TRBV7-2
j_call: TRBJ1-5
cdr3_aa: CASSLLPRGSNQPQHF

v_call: TRBV11-1
j_call: TRBJ1-2
cdr3_aa: CASSLGQGNYGYTF

v_call: TRBV27
j_call: TRBJ1-5
cdr3_aa: CASSKYYNQPQHF

v_call: TRBV3-1/TRBV3-2
j_call: TRBJ2-1
cdr3_aa: CASSTSGGLFEQFF

v_call: TRBV27
j_call: TRBJ2-5
cdr3_aa: CASSPPGTPSQYF

v_call: TRBV7-2
j_call: TRBJ1-1
cdr3_aa: CASSLVSVNTEAFF

v_call: TRBV4-1
j_call: TRBJ2-1
cdr3_aa: CASSLTSGRDSGQFF

v_call: TRBV6-1
j_call: TRBJ2-3
cdr3_aa: CASSAPPWRTSTDTQYF

v_call: TRBV3-1/TRBV3-2
j_call: TRBJ2-3
cdr3_aa: CASSQRAGGLTDTQYF

v_call: TRBV7-3
j_call: TRBJ2-3
cdr3_aa: CASGHDGGAQYF